Following are 14 T cell receptor beta chains from one sample sequenced in a study of blood T cell repertoires in COVID-19. Libraries were prepared by immunoSEQ multiplex PCR; TCRdb keeps only in-frame clonotypes and omits some of them. This table holds about 95,000 clones, around 90% found once. What was sequenced was peripheral blood. Source of these receptors: a man in his sixties with COVID-19, enrolled during active disease.

In regard to this clone: One end of the junction varies from germline; a read error may be responsible. The genes are TRBV7-7 and TRBJ2-1; D is possibly TRBD2 (6 bases). CDR1 and CDR2 (germline): SSHAT, FNYEAQ (reference sequence). There are 15 residues in the CDR3. CDR3 sequence reads: CASSLRLGPYNEQFF. CDR3 nucleotide sequence: TGTGCTAGCAGCCTAAGACTAGGCCCCTACAATGAGCAGTTCTTC. The full variable domain, completed using reference TRBV7-7 and TRBJ2-1, is GAGVSQSPRYKVTKRGQDVTLRCDPISSHATLYWYQQALGQGPEFLTYFNYEAQPDKSGLPSDRFSAERPEGSISTLTIQRTEQRDSAMYRCASSLRLGPYNEQFFGPGTRLTVL.

CDR3 in amino acids: CASSVEAGAGNNEQFF. CDR3 bases: TGTGCCAGCAGCGTAGAAGCGGGAGCGGGCAACAATGAGCAGTTCTTC. The chain carries TRBV9 and TRBJ2-1; 8 bases agree with TRBD2. CDR1 and CDR2 from the germline V gene are SGDLS and YYNGEE. The CDR3 is 16 amino acids. V trimming: 0 bases; J trimming: 5 bases; junction bases outside the gene matches: 7.

The chain has TRBV2 and TRBJ2-5; D is possibly TRBD1 (6 bases). This CDR3 comprises 12 residues. Germline lookup yields CDR1 SNHLY and CDR2 FYNNEI. V lost 7 bases and J lost 0, with 6 bases in between. CDR3 amino acids: CASNRDQETQYF. CDR3 nucleotide sequence: TGTGCCAGCAACAGGGACCAAGAGACCCAGTACTTC.

This rearrangement joins TRBV5-6 to TRBJ2-7, with a possible D match to TRBD1 (5 bases). CDR1 and CDR2 (germline): SGHDT, YYEEEE. V lost 1 base to trimming and J lost 5 bases, with 10 bases between them. The length of the CDR3 is 13 residues. As DNA, the CDR3 is TGTGCCAGCAGCTTGACAGGAGCGAACGAGCAGTACTTC. Encoded protein: CASSLTGANEQYF. Variable domain in full (rest from reference TRBV5-6 and TRBJ2-7): DAGVTQSPTHLIKTRGQQVTLRCSPKSGHDTVSWYQQALGQGPQFIFQYYEEEERQRGNFPDRFSGHQFPNYSSELNVNALLLGDSALYLCASSLTGANEQYFGPGTRLTVT.

The chain carries TRBV5-4 and TRBJ1-1; D is possibly TRBD1 (6 bases). In germline, CDR1 is SGHNT, CDR2 YYREEE (reference sequence). Trimming stripped 0 bases from V and 3 bases from J, with 12 bases between. The CDR3 has 15 amino acids. The CDR3 coding sequence is TGTGCCAGCAGCTTGGCCGGGGGGCGCGACACTGAAGCTTTCTTT. It encodes CASSLAGGRDTEAFF.

This rearrangement joins TRBV10-1 to TRBJ2-5, with D perhaps TRBD2 (6 bases). Trimming took off 3 bases at V and 4 bases at J, with 9 bases between the two ends. The CDR3 totals 13 residues. Germline V lookup: CDR1 WNHNN, CDR2 SYGVQD (reference sequence). In DNA, the CDR3 is TGCGCCAGCAGTGACGGGAGACGAGAGACCCAGTACTTC. Translated: CASSDGRRETQYF.

This chain uses TRBV10-3 with TRBJ1-1, with TRBD1 matching over 7 bases. With V trimmed by 10 bases and J by 4 bases, 15 bases remained unmatched. Germline V gene lookup returns CDR1 ENHRY and CDR2 SYGVKD. The length of the CDR3 is 15 residues. The CDR3 nucleotides read TGTGCCACCCAACGAGGGGGCAGGGGCGGCACTGAAGCTTTCTTT. It is translated as CATQRGGRGGTEAFF.

CDR3 in amino acids: CASSLEYGEKLFF. Here the CDR3 DNA reads TGCGCCAGCAGCTTGGAATACGGTGAAAAACTGTTTTTT. The rearrangement joins TRBV5-1 to TRBJ1-4, with no clear D. From germline, CDR1 is SGHRS and CDR2 YFSETQ. Trimming left V 0 bases short and J 7 bases short, with 7 bases between. The CDR3 is 13 amino acids.

The chain employs TRBV19 and TRBJ1-4; TRBD1 is a possible D gene (6 bases). V was trimmed by 4 bases and J by 4 bases, leaving 10 bases between them. Germline CDR1 and CDR2: LNHDA and SQIVND (reference sequence). The CDR3 runs 14 residues. The chain's CDR3 is CASSKRQDNEKLFF. The CDR3 DNA sequence: TGTGCCAGTAGTAAGCGACAGGATAATGAAAAACTGTTTTTT.

The V and J genes are TRBV29-1 and TRBJ2-2; possible D gene TRBD1, 6 bases. CDR1 and CDR2 (germline): SQVTM, ANQGSEA. The V and J ends lost 1 base and 5 bases respectively, with 17 bases between them. The CDR3 contains 16 residues. Written as DNA, the CDR3 is TGCAGCGTTGAAGGGGGCCCGGGACACCGTACCGGGGAGCTGTTTTTT. As protein: CSVEGGPGHRTGELFF.

This sequence joins TRBV30 and TRBJ2-2; tentative D call: TRBD2 (5 bases). V was trimmed by 2 bases and J by 1 base, leaving 8 bases between them. Looked up from germline, CDR1 is GTSNPN and CDR2 is SVGIG (reference sequence). This CDR3 is 14 amino acids long. CDR3 coding DNA: TGTGCCTGGAGTCGAGGGAAGAACACCGGGGAGCTGTTTTTT. Translating gives CAWSRGKNTGELFF.

The chain has TRBV3-1 (or the pseudogene TRBV3-2) and TRBJ2-7; TRBD1 aligns across 11 bases. Germline assignment: CDR1 LGHDT and CDR2 YNNKEL (reference sequence). The junction had 2 bases not matched to a gene; V was cut back by 4 bases and J by 3 bases. This CDR3 has 14 amino acids. As DNA, the CDR3 is TGTGCCAGCAGCCCCGGGACAGGGGGCTACGAGCAGTACTTC. This sequence encodes CASSPGTGGYEQYF.

The CDR3 bases are TGTGCCAGCCACCCTGGAGACAGGGGATTTACCACCGGGGAGCTGTTTTTT. It yields the protein CASHPGDRGFTTGELFF. The J gene is TRBJ2-2, the V gene TRBV6-7, with 8 bases matching TRBD1. TRBV6-7 is an open reading frame, and its role is uncertain. V dropped 8 bases and J dropped 4; count of bases not matched to a gene: 15. The CDR3 is 17 amino acids.

Only a few counts were recorded for this clone. This chain joins TRBV5-5 and TRBJ2-3; no clear D. CDR3 size: 14 residues. Germline V gives CDR1 SGHKS, CDR2 YYEKEE (reference sequence). With 5 bases removed from V and 0 bases from J, the gap between germline ends came to 10 bases. This CDR3 reads CASRFFLSTDTQYF. The CDR3 nucleotides read TGTGCCAGCAGGTTCTTCCTTAGCACAGATACGCAGTATTTT. The full variable domain, with the rest looked up from reference TRBV5-5 and TRBJ2-3, is DAGVTQSPTHLIKTRGQQVTLRCSPISGHKSVSWYQQVLGQGPQFIFQYYEKEERGRGNFPDRFSARQFPNYSSELNVNALLLGDSALYLCASRFFLSTDTQYFGPGTRLTVL.